What follows is one TCR beta chain and its context. Its antigen remains unidentified. The data were taken from a study of cytomegalovirus exposure and HLA in healthy donors. Broader study findings: DRB1 had the most TCR associations and HLA-C the fewest, a later analysis found, with rates varying by HLA locus. Sequencing had likely introduced a cluster of highly shared sequence variants as an artifact. A later analysis appeared to link common viral pathogens to several of the most significant clusters.

Primers for the PCR totalled 60 Vbeta and 13 Jbeta. Assay: immunoSEQ multiplex PCR; the TCRdb copy retains only in-frame clones and omits some. The sample holds under 200,000 clones; more than 65% are singletons and the top ten take around 3%. This sequence originates from a woman between 35 and 50 years old in good health and CMV-seropositive. Sequencing was done on a sample of PBMCs.

Here the CDR3 DNA reads TGTGCCAGCAGGCCCTCGAGCGGGGGGGTGGGTGGCTACACCTTC. Protein product: CASRPSSGGVGGYTF. The chain joins TRBV28 to TRBJ1-2; the D gene is possibly TRBD1 (5 bases). Germline loops: CDR1 MDHEN, CDR2 SYDVKM. The germline V and J ends were trimmed by 6 bases and 7 bases, with 21 bases remaining between them. The CDR3 loop spans 15 amino acids.